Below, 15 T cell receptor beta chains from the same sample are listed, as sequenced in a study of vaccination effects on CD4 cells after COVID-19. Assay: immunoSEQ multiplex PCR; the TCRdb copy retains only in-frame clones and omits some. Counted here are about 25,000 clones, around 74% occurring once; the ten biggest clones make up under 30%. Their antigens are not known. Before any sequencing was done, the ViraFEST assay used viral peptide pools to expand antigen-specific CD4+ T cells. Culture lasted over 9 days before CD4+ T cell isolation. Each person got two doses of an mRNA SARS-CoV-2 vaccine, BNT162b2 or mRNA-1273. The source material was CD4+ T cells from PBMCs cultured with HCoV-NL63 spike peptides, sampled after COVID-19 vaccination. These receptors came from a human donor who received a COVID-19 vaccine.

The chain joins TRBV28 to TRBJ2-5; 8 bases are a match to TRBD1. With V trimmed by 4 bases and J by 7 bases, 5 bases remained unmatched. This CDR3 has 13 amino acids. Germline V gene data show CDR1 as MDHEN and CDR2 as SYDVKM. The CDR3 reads CASSWTGTGTQYF. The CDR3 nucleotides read TGTGCCAGCAGTTGGACAGGGACGGGGACCCAGTACTTC.

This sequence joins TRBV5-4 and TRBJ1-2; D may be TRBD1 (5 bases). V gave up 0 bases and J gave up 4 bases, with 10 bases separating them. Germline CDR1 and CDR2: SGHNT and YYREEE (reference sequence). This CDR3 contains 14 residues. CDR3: CASSLGGFGYGYTF. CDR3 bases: TGTGCCAGCAGCTTGGGGGGGTTTGGCTATGGCTACACCTTC.

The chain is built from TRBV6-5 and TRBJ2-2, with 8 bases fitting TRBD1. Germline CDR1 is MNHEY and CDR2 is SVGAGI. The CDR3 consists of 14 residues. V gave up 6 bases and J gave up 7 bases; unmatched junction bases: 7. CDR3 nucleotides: TGTGCCAGCAGGGGGACAGGTTACCGCGGGGAGCTGTTTTTT. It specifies CASRGTGYRGELFF.

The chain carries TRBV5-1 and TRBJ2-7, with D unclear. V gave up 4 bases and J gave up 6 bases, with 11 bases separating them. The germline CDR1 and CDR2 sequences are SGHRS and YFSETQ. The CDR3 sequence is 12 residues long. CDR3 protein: CASSPQVGEQYF. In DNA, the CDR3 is TGCGCCAGCAGCCCGCAGGTTGGCGAGCAGTACTTC.

The CDR3 sequence: CASSWNEGDYGYTF. The DNA of the CDR3 is TGCGCCAGCAGCTGGAACGAGGGGGACTATGGCTACACCTTC. The J gene is TRBJ1-2, the V gene TRBV5-1; D perhaps matches TRBD1 (6 bases). This CDR3 spans 14 amino acids. Trimming took off 3 bases at V and 3 bases at J, with 12 bases between the two ends. Germline CDR1 is SGHRS and CDR2 is YFSETQ.

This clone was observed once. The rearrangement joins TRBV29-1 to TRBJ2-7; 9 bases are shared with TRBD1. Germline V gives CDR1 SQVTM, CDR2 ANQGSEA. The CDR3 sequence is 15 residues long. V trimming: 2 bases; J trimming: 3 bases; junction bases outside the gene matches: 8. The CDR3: CSVESQGAGNYEQYF. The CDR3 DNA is TGCAGCGTTGAATCACAGGGGGCAGGCAACTACGAGCAGTACTTC.

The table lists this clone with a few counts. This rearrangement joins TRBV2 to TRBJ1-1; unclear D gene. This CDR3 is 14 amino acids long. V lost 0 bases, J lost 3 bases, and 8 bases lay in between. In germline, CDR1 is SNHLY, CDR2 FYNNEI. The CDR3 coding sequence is TGTGCCAGCAGTGAAGCGCGCAGATACACTGAAGCTTTCTTT. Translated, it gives CASSEARRYTEAFF.

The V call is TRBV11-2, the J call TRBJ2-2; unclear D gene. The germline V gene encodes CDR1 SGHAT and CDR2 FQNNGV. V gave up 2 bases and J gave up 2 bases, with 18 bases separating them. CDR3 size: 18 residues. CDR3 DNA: TGTGCCAGCAGCTTAATTAGGGTTGGTAAGGGAAACACCGGGGAGCTGTTTTTT. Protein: CASSLIRVGKGNTGELFF.

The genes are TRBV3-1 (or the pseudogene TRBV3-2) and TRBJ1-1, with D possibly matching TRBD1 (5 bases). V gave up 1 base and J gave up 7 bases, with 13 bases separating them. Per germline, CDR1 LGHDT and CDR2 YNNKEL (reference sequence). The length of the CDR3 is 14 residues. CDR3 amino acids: CASSQVAGPFEAFF. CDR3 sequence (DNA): TGTGCCAGCAGCCAAGTGGCAGGGCCTTTTGAAGCTTTCTTT.

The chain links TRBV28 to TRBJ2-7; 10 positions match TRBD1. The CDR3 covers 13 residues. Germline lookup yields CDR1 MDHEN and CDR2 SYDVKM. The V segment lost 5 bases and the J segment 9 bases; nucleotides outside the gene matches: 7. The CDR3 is CASSGQGGVRQYF. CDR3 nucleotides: TGTGCCAGCAGTGGACAGGGGGGCGTCAGGCAGTACTTC.

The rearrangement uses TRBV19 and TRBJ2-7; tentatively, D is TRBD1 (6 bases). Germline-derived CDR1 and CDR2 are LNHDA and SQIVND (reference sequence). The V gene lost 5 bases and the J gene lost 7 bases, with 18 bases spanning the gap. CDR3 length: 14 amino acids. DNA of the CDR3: TGTGCCAGTAGTTCGACAGGCCCCATGAGGGAGCAGTACTTC. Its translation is CASSSTGPMREQYF.

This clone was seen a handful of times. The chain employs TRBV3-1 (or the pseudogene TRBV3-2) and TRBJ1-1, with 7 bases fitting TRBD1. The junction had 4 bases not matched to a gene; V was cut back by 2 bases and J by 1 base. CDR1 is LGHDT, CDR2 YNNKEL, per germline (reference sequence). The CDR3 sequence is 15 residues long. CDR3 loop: CASSQTGAQNTEAFF. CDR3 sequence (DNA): TGTGCCAGCAGCCAAACAGGGGCCCAGAACACTGAAGCTTTCTTT.

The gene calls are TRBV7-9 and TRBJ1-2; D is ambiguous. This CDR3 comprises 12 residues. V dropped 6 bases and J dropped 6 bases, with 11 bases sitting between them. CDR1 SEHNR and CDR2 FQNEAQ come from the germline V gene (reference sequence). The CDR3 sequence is CASRVYWDGYTF. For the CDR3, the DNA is TGTGCCAGCAGGGTTTACTGGGATGGCTACACCTTC.

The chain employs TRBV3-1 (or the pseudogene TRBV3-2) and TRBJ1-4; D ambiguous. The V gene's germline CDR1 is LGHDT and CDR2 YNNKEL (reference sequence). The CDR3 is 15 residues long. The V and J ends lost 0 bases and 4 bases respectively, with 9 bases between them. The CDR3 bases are TGTGCCAGCAGCCAAGATCCGGGTGTTAATGAAAAACTGTTTTTT. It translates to CASSQDPGVNEKLFF.

The CDR3 DNA follows: TGTGCCATCAGTGTAGAGGTGGATGAGACCCAGTACTTC. It translates to CAISVEVDETQYF. The rearrangement uses TRBV10-3 and TRBJ2-5; the D is unclear. V was trimmed by 4 bases and J by 5 bases, leaving 11 bases between them. The germline V gene encodes CDR1 ENHRY and CDR2 SYGVKD. The CDR3 is 13 residues long.